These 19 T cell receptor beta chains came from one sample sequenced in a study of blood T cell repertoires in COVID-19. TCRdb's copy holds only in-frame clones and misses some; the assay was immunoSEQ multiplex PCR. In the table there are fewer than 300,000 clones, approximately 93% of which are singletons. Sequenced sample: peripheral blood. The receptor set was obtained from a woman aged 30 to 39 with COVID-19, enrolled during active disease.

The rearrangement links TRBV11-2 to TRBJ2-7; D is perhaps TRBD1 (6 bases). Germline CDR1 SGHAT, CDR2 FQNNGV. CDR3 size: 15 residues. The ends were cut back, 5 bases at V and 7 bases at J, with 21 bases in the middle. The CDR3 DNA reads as TGTGCCAGCAGCCCCGGGACAACGCCCGGGTGGGAGCAGTACTTC. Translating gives CASSPGTTPGWEQYF. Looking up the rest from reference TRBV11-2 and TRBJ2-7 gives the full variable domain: EAGVAQSPRYKIIEKRQSVAFWCNPISGHATLYWYQQILGQGPKLLIQFQNNGVVDDSQLPKDRFSAERLKGVDSTLKIQPAKLEDSAVYLCASSPGTTPGWEQYFGPGTRLTVT.

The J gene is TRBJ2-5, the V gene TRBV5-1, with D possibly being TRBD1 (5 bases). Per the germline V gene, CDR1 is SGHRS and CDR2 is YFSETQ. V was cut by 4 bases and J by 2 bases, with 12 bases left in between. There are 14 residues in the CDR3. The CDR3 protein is CASSPGAAQETQYF. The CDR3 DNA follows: TGCGCCAGCAGCCCTGGGGCAGCTCAAGAGACCCAGTACTTC.

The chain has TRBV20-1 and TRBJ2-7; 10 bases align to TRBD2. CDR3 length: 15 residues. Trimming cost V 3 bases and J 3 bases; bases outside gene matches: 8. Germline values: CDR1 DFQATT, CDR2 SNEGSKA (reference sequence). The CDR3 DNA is TGCAGTGCTAGTGAGATAGCGGGAGGAGTCTACGAGCAGTACTTC. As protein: CSASEIAGGVYEQYF.

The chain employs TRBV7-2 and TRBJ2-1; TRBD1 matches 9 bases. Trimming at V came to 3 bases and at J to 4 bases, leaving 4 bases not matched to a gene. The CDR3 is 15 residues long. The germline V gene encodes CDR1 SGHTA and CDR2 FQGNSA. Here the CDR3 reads CASSFSGQGYNEQFF. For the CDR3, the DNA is TGTGCCAGCAGCTTCTCGGGACAGGGTTACAATGAGCAGTTCTTC.

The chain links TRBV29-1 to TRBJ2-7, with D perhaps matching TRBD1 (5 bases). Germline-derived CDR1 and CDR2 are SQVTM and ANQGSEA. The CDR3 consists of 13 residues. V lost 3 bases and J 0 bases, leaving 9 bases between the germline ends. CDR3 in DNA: TGCAGCGTTGACTTGGGGCCCTCCTACGAGCAGTACTTC. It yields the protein CSVDLGPSYEQYF.

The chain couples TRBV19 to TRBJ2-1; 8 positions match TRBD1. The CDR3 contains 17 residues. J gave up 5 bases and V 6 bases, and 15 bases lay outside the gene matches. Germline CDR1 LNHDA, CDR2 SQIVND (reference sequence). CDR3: CASSRDRGQGGHNEQFF. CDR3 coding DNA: TGTGCCAGTAGCCGAGACAGGGGCCAAGGTGGTCACAATGAGCAGTTCTTC.

The CDR3 coding sequence is TGTGCCATCCTGAGGCAGGGAACCACAGATACGCAGTATTTT. It encodes CAILRQGTTDTQYF. The chain joins TRBV10-3 to TRBJ2-3; maybe TRBD1 (5 bases). Trimming pared 8 bases from V and 2 bases from J, leaving 14 bases between. CDR3 size: 14 residues. Looked up from germline, CDR1 is ENHRY and CDR2 is SYGVKD.

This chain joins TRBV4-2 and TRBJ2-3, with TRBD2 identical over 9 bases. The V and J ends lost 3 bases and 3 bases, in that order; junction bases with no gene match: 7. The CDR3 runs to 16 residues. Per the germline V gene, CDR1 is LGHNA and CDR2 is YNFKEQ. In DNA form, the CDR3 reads TGTGCCAGCAGCCAGATGCTAGCGGGAATAACAGATACGCAGTATTTT. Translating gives CASSQMLAGITDTQYF.

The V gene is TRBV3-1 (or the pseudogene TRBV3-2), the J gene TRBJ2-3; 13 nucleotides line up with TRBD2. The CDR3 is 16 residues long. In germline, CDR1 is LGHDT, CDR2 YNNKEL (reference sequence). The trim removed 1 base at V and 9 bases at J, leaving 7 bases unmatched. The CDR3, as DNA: TGTGCCAGCAGCCAAGGACTAGCGGGAGGCCCCGGGACGCAGTATTTT. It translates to CASSQGLAGGPGTQYF.

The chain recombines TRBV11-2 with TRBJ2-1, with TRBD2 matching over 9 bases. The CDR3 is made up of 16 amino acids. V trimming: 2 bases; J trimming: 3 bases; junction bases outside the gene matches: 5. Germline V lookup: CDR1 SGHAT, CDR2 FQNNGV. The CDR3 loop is CASSLPGLADYNEQFF. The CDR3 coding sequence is TGTGCCAGCAGCTTACCGGGACTAGCAGACTACAATGAGCAGTTCTTC.

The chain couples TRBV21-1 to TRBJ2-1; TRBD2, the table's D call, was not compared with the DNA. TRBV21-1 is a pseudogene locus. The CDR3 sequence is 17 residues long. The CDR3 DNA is TGTGCCAGCAGCAAATCCGCCGGACTAGCGGGAGACAATGAGCAGTTCTTC. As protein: CASSKSAGLAGDNEQFF.

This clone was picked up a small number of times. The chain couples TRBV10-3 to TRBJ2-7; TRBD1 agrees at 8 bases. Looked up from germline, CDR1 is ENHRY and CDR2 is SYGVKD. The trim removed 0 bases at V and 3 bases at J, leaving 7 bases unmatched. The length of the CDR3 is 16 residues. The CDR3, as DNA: TGTGCCATCAGTGAGTCGACTCGGACAGGGAGCTACGAGCAGTACTTC. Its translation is CAISESTRTGSYEQYF.

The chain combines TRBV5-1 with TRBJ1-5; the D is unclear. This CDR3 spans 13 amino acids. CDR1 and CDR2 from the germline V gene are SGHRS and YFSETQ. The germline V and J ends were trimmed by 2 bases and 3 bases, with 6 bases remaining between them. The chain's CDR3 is CASSFGSNQPQHF. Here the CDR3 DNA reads TGCGCCAGCAGCTTCGGTTCCAATCAGCCCCAGCATTTT.

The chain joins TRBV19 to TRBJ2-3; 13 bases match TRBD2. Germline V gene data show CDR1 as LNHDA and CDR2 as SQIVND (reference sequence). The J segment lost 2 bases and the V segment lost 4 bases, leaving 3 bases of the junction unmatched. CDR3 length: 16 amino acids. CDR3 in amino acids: CASSTGTSGITDTQYF. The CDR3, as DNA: TGTGCCAGTAGTACCGGGACTAGCGGGATCACAGATACGCAGTATTTT.

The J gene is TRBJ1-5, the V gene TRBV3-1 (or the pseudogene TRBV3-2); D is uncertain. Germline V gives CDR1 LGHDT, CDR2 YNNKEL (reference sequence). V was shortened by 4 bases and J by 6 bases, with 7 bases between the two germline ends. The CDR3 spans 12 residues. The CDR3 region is CASSRAGQPQHF. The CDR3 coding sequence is TGTGCCAGCAGCCGTGCGGGTCAGCCCCAGCATTTT.

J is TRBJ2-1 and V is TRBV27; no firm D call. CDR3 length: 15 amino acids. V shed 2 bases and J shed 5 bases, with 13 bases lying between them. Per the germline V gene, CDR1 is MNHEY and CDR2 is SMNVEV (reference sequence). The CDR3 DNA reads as TGTGCCAGCAGTTTAGGCCTTCCTTCCAACAATGAGCAGTTCTTC. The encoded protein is CASSLGLPSNNEQFF.

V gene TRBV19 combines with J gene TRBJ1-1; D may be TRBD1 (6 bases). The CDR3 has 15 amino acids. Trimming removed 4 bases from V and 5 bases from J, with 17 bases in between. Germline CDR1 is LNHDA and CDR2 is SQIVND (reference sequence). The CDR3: CASSRTAGAYTEAFF. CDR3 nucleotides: TGTGCCAGTAGTAGGACGGCGGGGGCGTATACTGAAGCTTTCTTT.

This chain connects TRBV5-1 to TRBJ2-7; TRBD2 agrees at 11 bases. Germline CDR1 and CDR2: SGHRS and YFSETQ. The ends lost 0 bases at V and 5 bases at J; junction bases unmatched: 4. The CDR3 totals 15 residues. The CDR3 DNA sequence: TGCGCCAGCAGCTTGGCCCTAGCGGGAGGAAACGAGCAGTACTTC. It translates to CASSLALAGGNEQYF.

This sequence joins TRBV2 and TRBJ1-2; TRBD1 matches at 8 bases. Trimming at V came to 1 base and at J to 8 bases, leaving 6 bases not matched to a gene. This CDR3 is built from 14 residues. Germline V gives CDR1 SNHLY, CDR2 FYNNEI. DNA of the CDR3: TGTGCCAGCAGTGAAGAGACAGGGGTGGAGGGCTACACCTTC. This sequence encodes CASSEETGVEGYTF.